This T cell receptor (beta chain) was identified during a study of blood T cell repertoires in COVID-19 (dated by TCRdb to about 2020). Background on the whole study: The collaborator samples originated in the United States, Italy and Spain and spanned the acute and convalescent phases of COVID-19. The prospective study material was composed of cDNA or gDNA derived from T cells, B-cell-depleted T cells, or PBMCs. Subjects who had been exposed to COVID-19, were actively infected with it, or had recovered from it provided the deeply sampled blood TCRbeta repertoires that made up the dataset. The repertoires were made available in a free public database intended to serve as a resource for research on the immune response to SARS-CoV-2. The samples were drawn from the first 160 participants of the ongoing ImmuneRACE study and from more than 1,000 subjects provided by 6 global collaborators. Nearly every sample came with metadata listing a de-identified subject ID, COVID-19 status, age in years and sex. Where available, HLA class I and class II types were taken from metadata supplied by the sample provider and were not determined by assay-based typing.

Trimming costs V 2 bases and J 1 base, and their ends lie 11 bases apart. The germline V gene supplies CDR1 SGHRS and CDR2 YFSETQ. The CDR3 contains 15 residues, cysteine and phenylalanine counted. Only the CDR3 DNA stays, 45 bases, in frame from base 1. Worth noting for this clone: There is no known antigen for this receptor. No quality values exist for individual bases; no much larger clone is one base distant.

What the research found in general, with its limitations: The quantity of clinical and demographic metadata differed by source and by participant and was supplied without curation.

TCRbeta CDR3 regions were amplified from genomic DNA using the immunoSEQ Assay, a bias-controlled multiplex PCR. The paper's processing steps were these. Nucleated cell counts per sample were estimated from amplification of reference gene primers within the assay. To quantify the absolute abundance of each unique TCRbeta CDR3 rearrangement, sequence reads were collapsed and filtered. For each sample, productive Simpson clonality was calculated as the square root of Simpson's diversity index across productive rearrangements. TCRdb re-hosts the immuneACCESS table, in-frame sequences only. Its copies lack some clones; in the studies checked, an unresolved V gene accounts for under half of them, and the cause for the rest is not known. V and J calls and clone size come straight from that table; D and trimming were deduced from the DNA. Across this sample there are 300,000 to 400,000 clones, with almost 85% seen only once. Just over 7% of the sample is held by the ten biggest clonotypes.

Collaborating institutions collected whole blood in K2EDTA tubes following their own protocols. For TCRbeta analysis, collaborators shipped samples as frozen whole blood, isolated PBMCs, or DNA extracted from either of those sample types. The rearranged segments are TRBV5-1 and TRBJ2-3, with a tentative D gene TRBD2 over 6 matching bases. The sequence derives from a human donor in a cohort sampled during active COVID-19. The sample comprised peripheral blood. The CDR3 is CASSFGGFGTDTQYF. The sequenced DNA is TGCGCCAGCAGCTTCGGAGGGTTCGGCACAGATACGCAGTATTTT.